The rows below give T cell receptor beta chains drawn from one sample of a study of metastatic and nonmetastatic thyroid tumors. Via MiXCR, TCRdb re-called the PCR reads. The data hold just over 70,000 clones, with roughly 18% observed a single time. Sequencing was performed on blood. The receptors derive from a female donor with papillary thyroid cancer or a benign thyroid nodule (not recorded which). Some clones in this sample may be carry-over from other donors' samples. The CDR3 runs from the conserved cysteine through the conserved F or W.

j_call: TRBJ2-7
v_call: TRBV30
cdr3_aa: CAWSSSSYEQYF

j_call: TRBJ2-7
v_call: TRBV20-1
cdr3_aa: CSAIIHYEQYF

j_call: TRBJ1-6
v_call: TRBV7-2
cdr3_aa: CASSSTHGDRVANSPLHF

j_call: TRBJ2-5
v_call: TRBV2
cdr3_aa: CATDGGKTQYF

j_call: TRBJ2-7
v_call: TRBV5-4
cdr3_aa: CASSPGTVSYEQYF

j_call: TRBJ1-2
v_call: TRBV27
cdr3_aa: CASSLTGENYGYTF

j_call: TRBJ2-2
v_call: TRBV12-3/TRBV12-4
cdr3_aa: CASSLEASTGELFF

j_call: TRBJ2-5
v_call: TRBV6-1
cdr3_aa: CASYGIDTQETQYF

j_call: TRBJ2-1
v_call: TRBV6-4
cdr3_aa: CASSDRGHNEQFF

j_call: TRBJ2-7
v_call: TRBV7-9
cdr3_aa: CASSAREYEQYF

j_call: TRBJ2-2
v_call: TRBV27
cdr3_aa: CASRLTRIGVGELFF

j_call: TRBJ1-2
v_call: TRBV6-1
cdr3_aa: CASSPWAGDYGYTF

j_call: TRBJ2-1
v_call: TRBV28
cdr3_aa: CASSLPYRFSTYNEQFF

j_call: TRBJ1-3
v_call: TRBV9
cdr3_aa: CASSLLGVLSGNTIYF

j_call: TRBJ2-7
v_call: TRBV9
cdr3_aa: CASSVGPAYEQYF

j_call: TRBJ2-3
v_call: TRBV30
cdr3_aa: CAWSLGQSRPDTQYF

j_call: TRBJ2-3
v_call: TRBV5-1
cdr3_aa: CASSFGRAEDTQYF

j_call: TRBJ2-7
v_call: TRBV2
cdr3_aa: CASIHGLAGAYEQYF

j_call: TRBJ1-4
v_call: TRBV6-1
cdr3_aa: CASRVVEGANEKLFF

j_call: TRBJ2-3
v_call: TRBV14
cdr3_aa: CASSHLAGGADTQYF

j_call: TRBJ2-5
v_call: TRBV12-5
cdr3_aa: CAGLGGRDQETQYF

j_call: TRBJ2-3
v_call: TRBV28
cdr3_aa: CASSSPGQQTDTQYF

j_call: TRBJ2-2
v_call: TRBV6-5
cdr3_aa: CASSYGTPNTGELFF

j_call: TRBJ2-7
v_call: TRBV12-3/TRBV12-4
cdr3_aa: CASTPGQPKGEQYF

j_call: TRBJ2-2
v_call: TRBV11-3
cdr3_aa: CASSLDQAGELFF

j_call: TRBJ2-7
v_call: TRBV6-6
cdr3_aa: CASSYWREGGEQYF

j_call: TRBJ2-6
v_call: TRBV24-1
cdr3_aa: CATSDPKTEAGANVLTF

j_call: TRBJ1-2
v_call: TRBV11-1
cdr3_aa: CASSSTGQGYNYGYTF

j_call: TRBJ1-2
v_call: TRBV28
cdr3_aa: CASEQGGNGNYGYTF

j_call: TRBJ2-3
v_call: TRBV6-5
cdr3_aa: CASSFQGGTRGTDTQYF

j_call: TRBJ2-7
v_call: TRBV27
cdr3_aa: CASSSSVGGHEQYF

j_call: TRBJ2-7
v_call: TRBV6-1
cdr3_aa: CASRETGDYEQYF

j_call: TRBJ2-1
v_call: TRBV6-1
cdr3_aa: CASSPRDRTYNEQFF

j_call: TRBJ1-6
v_call: TRBV19
cdr3_aa: CASSVWGKPFPLHF

j_call: TRBJ2-7
v_call: TRBV12-3/TRBV12-4
cdr3_aa: CASRPNLGSYEQYF

j_call: TRBJ1-1
v_call: TRBV5-1
cdr3_aa: CASSLRRDRVGYTEAFF

j_call: TRBJ2-1
v_call: TRBV18
cdr3_aa: CASSPQGVLGDEQFF

j_call: TRBJ2-7
v_call: TRBV4-2
cdr3_aa: CASSQELQGSYEQYF

j_call: TRBJ1-3
v_call: TRBV6-1
cdr3_aa: CASNRGQDTIYF

j_call: TRBJ2-7
v_call: TRBV7-2
cdr3_aa: CASSFDRGYEQYF

j_call: TRBJ2-5
v_call: TRBV20-1
cdr3_aa: CSASPPGLAAETQYF

j_call: TRBJ2-5
v_call: TRBV11-3
cdr3_aa: CASSLGAGQETQYF

j_call: TRBJ2-1
v_call: TRBV12-3/TRBV12-4
cdr3_aa: CASTSGTGGYNEQFF

j_call: TRBJ1-1
v_call: TRBV5-6
cdr3_aa: CASSLYGTEAFF

j_call: TRBJ2-7
v_call: TRBV5-1
cdr3_aa: CASSLVSGFYEQYF

j_call: TRBJ1-1
v_call: TRBV20-1
cdr3_aa: CSARVNTEAFF

j_call: TRBJ2-7
v_call: TRBV28
cdr3_aa: CASSFRIGYSYEQYF

j_call: TRBJ2-5
v_call: TRBV9
cdr3_aa: CASSVGGQETQYF

j_call: TRBJ2-7
v_call: TRBV7-8
cdr3_aa: CASSLGGASGSYEQYF

j_call: TRBJ2-5
v_call: TRBV7-3
cdr3_aa: CASSLWAGGGETQYF

j_call: TRBJ1-5
v_call: TRBV6-1
cdr3_aa: CASSEALSNQSQHF

j_call: TRBJ2-7
v_call: TRBV3-1
cdr3_aa: CASSSSGEQYF

j_call: TRBJ1-1
v_call: TRBV20-1
cdr3_aa: CSAGDMTANTEAFF

j_call: TRBJ2-7
v_call: TRBV20-1
cdr3_aa: CSAWTSGSVYEQYF

j_call: TRBJ2-7
v_call: TRBV7-2
cdr3_aa: CASSLVTAGHEQYF

j_call: TRBJ1-1
v_call: TRBV10-1
cdr3_aa: CASTRDRETEAFF

j_call: TRBJ1-2
v_call: TRBV6-6
cdr3_aa: CASSYSADYGYTF

j_call: TRBJ2-1
v_call: TRBV6-1
cdr3_aa: CASSVGDSGIDEQFF

j_call: TRBJ2-1
v_call: TRBV16
cdr3_aa: CASSRGQLTYNEQFF

j_call: TRBJ1-1
v_call: TRBV6-1
cdr3_aa: CASRSGTGVLLNTEAFF